This T cell receptor beta chain originates from a study of blood T cell repertoires in COVID-19. Study-level background: Material from acute and convalescent COVID-19 was sourced from the United States, Italy and Spain.

The CDR3 extends over 15 amino acids. The J segment lost 7 bases and the V segment lost 5 bases, leaving 11 bases of the junction unmatched. Germline V gene sequence: CDR1 MNHEY, CDR2 SVGEGT. Only in-frame clones appear in the TCRdb table, and some are missing; sequencing was by immunoSEQ multiplex PCR. The profile covers roughly 460,000 clones, with around nine tenths appearing a single time and roughly 0.78% taken by the ten largest. The sample comprised peripheral blood. This receptor was obtained from a man aged 18-30 years with COVID-19, enrolled during active disease. The J gene is TRBJ1-2, the V gene TRBV6-2 or TRBV6-3, with 9 positions matching TRBD1. In nucleotides, the CDR3 is TGTGCCAGCAGTAAAGGTCGGGACAGGGTGTCTGGCTACACCTTC. Translating it yields CASSKGRDRVSGYTF.